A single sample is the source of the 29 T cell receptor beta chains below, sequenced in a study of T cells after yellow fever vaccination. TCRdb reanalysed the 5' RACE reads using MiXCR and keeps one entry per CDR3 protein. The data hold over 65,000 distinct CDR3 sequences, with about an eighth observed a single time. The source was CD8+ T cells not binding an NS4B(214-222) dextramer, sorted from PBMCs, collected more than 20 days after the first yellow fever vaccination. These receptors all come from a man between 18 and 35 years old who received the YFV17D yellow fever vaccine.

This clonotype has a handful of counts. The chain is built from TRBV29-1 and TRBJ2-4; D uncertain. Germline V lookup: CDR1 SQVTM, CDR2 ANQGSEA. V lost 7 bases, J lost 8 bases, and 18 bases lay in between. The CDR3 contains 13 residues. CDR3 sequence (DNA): TGCAGCGGGGCGTACACGGTGACGGACATTCAGTACTTC. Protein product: CSGAYTVTDIQYF.

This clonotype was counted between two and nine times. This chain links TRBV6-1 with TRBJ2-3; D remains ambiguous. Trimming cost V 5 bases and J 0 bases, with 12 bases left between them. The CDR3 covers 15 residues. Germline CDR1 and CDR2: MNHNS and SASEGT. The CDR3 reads CASSQTAASTDTQYF. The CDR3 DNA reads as TGTGCCAGCAGTCAGACTGCGGCTAGCACAGATACGCAGTATTTT.

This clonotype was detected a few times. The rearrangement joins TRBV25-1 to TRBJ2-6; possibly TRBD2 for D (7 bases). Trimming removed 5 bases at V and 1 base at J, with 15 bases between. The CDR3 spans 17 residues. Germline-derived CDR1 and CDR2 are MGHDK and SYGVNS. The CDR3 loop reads CASSRRGGTSGANVLTF. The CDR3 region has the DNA TGTGCCAGCAGTAGGAGGGGGGGTACTTCTGGGGCCAACGTCCTGACTTTC.

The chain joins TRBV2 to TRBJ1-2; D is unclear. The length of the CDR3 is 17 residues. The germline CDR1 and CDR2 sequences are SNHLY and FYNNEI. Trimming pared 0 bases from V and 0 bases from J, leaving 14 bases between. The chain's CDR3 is CASSEAGYGLANYGYTF. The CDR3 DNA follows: TGTGCCAGCAGTGAAGCGGGGTACGGACTAGCTAACTATGGCTACACCTTC.

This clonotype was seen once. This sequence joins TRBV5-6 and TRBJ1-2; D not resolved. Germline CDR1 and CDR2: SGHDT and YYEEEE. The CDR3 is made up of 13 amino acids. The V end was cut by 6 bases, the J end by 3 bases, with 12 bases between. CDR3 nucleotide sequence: TGTGCCAGCAAAGAGGGATTTTACTATGGCTACACCTTC. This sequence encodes CASKEGFYYGYTF. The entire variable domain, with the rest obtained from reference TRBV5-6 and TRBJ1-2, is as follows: DAGVTQSPTHLIKTRGQQVTLRCSPKSGHDTVSWYQQALGQGPQFIFQYYEEEERQRGNFPDRFSGHQFPNYSSELNVNALLLGDSALYLCASKEGFYYGYTFGSGTRLTVV.

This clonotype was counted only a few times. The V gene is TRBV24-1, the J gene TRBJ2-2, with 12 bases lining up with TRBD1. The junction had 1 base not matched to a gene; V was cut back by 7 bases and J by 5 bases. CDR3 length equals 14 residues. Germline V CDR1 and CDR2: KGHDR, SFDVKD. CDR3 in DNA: TGTGCCACCAGGGGACAGGGGGCAACCGGGGAGCTGTTTTTT. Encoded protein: CATRGQGATGELFF.

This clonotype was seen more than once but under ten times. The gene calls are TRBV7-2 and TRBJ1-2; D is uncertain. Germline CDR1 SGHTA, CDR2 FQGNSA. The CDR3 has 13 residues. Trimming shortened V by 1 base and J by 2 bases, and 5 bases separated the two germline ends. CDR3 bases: TGTGCCAGCAGCTTAGAGAACAACTATGGCTACACCTTC. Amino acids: CASSLENNYGYTF.

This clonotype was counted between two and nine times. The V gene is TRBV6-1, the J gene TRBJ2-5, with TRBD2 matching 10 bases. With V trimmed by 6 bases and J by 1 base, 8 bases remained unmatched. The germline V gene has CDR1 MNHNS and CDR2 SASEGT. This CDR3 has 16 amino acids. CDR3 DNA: TGTGCCAGCAGATCCAGGAGCGGGGGGGTCCAAGAGACCCAGTACTTC. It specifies CASRSRSGGVQETQYF.

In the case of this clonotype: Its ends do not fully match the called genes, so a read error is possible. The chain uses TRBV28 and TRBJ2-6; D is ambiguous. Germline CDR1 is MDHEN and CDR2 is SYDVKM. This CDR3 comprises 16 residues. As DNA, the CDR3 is TGTGTCAGCAGTTATCAGGAGCCCTCTGGGGCCAACGTCCTGACTTTC. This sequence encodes CVSSYQEPSGANVLTF.

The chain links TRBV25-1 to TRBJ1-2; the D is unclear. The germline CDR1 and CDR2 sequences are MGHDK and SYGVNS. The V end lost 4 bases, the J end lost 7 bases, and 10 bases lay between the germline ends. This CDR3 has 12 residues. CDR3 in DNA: TGTGCCAGCAGTGTTGTAGCAGGTGGCTACACCTTC. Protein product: CASSVVAGGYTF.

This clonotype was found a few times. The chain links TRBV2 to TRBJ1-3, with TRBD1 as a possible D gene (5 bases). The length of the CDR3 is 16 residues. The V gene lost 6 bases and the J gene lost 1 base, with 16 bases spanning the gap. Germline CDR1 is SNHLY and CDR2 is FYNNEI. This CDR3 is CASSGTTGTSGNTIYF. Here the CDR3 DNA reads TGTGCCAGCAGCGGTACAACCGGGACGTCTGGAAACACCATATATTTT.

The CDR3 sequence is CASSLGFSRAGELFF. CDR3 in DNA: TGTGCCAGCAGCCTTGGTTTTAGTAGAGCCGGGGAGCTGTTTTTT. The chain recombines TRBV7-8 with TRBJ2-2; D uncertain. Germline V lookup: CDR1 SGHVS, CDR2 FQNEAQ. CDR3 length: 15 amino acids. V shed 5 bases and J shed 6 bases, with 16 bases lying between them.

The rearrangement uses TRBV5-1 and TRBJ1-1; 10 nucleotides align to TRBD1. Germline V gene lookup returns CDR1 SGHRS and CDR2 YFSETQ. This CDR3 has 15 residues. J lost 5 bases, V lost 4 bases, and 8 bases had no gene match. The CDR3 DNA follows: TGCGCCAGCAGCCTCCGCCGGACAGGGGGGACTGAAGCTTTCTTT. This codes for CASSLRRTGGTEAFF.

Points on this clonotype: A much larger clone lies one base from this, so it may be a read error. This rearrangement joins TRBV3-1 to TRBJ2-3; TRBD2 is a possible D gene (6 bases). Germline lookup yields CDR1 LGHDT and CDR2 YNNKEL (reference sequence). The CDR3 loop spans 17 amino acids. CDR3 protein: CATSQDGTSRVTDTQYF. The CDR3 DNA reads TGTGCCACCAGCCAAGATGGAACTAGCAGGGTCACAGATACGCAGTATTTT.

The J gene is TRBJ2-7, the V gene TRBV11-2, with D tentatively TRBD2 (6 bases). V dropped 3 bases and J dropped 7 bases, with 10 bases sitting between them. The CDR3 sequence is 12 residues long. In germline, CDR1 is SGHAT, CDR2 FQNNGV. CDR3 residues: CASSLGLLEQYV. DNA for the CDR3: TGTGCCAGCAGCTTGGGACTCCTTGAGCAGTACGTC.

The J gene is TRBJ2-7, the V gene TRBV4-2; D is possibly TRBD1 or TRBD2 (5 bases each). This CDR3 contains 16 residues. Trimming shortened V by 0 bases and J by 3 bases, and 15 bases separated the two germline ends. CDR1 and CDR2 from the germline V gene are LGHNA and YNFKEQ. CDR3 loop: CASSQEDEGPFYEQYF. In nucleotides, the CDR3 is TGTGCCAGCAGCCAAGAGGATGAGGGGCCCTTCTACGAGCAGTACTTC.

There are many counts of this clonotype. The chain's CDR3 is CASSRTGYTEAFF. CDR3 coding DNA: TGCGCCAGCAGCCGGACAGGGTACACTGAAGCTTTCTTT. This sequence joins TRBV5-1 and TRBJ1-1; 8 nucleotides match TRBD1. Germline CDR1 is SGHRS and CDR2 is YFSETQ. V dropped 4 bases and J dropped 3; count of bases not matched to a gene: 2. This CDR3 has 13 residues.

The CDR3 coding sequence is TGTGCCAGCCAGGTCGGTGGGGTTGGCTACACCTTC. Translating gives CASQVGGVGYTF. The chain couples TRBV12-3 or TRBV12-4 to TRBJ1-2, with no clear D. This CDR3 spans 12 amino acids. V lost 8 bases, J lost 7 bases, and 14 bases lay in between.

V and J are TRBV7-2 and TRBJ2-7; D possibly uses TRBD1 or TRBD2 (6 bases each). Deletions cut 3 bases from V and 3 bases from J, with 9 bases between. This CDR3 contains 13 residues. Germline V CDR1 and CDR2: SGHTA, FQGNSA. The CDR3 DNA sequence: TGTGCCAGCAGCTTGGAGGGGGACTACGAGCAGTACGTC. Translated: CASSLEGDYEQYV.

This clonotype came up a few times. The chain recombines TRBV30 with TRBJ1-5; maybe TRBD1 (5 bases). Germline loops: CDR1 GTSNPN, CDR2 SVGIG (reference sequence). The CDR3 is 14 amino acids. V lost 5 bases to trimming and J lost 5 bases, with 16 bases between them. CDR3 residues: CAWPSGTAHQPQHF. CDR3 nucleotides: TGTGCCTGGCCCTCCGGGACCGCACATCAGCCCCAGCATTTT.

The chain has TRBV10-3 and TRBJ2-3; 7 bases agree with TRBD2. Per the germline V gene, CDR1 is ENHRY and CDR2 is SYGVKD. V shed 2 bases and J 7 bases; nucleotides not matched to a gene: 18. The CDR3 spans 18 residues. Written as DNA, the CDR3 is TGTGCCATCAGTGAGAGGAGACTTTGGGCCCGCGGGGGACATACGCAGTATTTT. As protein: CAISERRLWARGGHTQYF.

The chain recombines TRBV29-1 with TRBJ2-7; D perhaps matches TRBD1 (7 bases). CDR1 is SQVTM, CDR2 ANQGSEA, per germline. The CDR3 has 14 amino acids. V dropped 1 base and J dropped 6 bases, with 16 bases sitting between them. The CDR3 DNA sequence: TGCAGCGTTGAAGGTTTGGCAGGGGGGAGCGAGCAGTACTTC. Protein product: CSVEGLAGGSEQYF.

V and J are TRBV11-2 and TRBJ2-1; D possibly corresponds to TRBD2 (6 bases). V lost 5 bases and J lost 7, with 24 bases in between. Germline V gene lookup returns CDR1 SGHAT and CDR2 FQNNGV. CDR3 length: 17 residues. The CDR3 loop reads CASSLPAMGRGGNEQFF. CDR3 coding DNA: TGTGCCAGCAGCCTCCCGGCTATGGGTAGGGGAGGTAATGAGCAGTTCTTC. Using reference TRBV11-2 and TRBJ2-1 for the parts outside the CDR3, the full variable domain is EAGVAQSPRYKIIEKRQSVAFWCNPISGHATLYWYQQILGQGPKLLIQFQNNGVVDDSQLPKDRFSAERLKGVDSTLKIQPAKLEDSAVYLCASSLPAMGRGGNEQFFGPGTRLTVL.

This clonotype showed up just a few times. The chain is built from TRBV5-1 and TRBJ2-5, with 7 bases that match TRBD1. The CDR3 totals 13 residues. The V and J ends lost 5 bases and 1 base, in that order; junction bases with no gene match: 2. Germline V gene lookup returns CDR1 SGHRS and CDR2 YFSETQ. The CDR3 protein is CASRGTVQETQYF. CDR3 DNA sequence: TGCGCCAGCAGAGGGACAGTCCAAGAGACCCAGTACTTC.

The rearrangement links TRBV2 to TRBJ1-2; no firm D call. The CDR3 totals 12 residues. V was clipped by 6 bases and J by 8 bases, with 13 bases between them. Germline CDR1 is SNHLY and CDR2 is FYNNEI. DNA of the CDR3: TGTGCCAGCAGGGCCCGGGATGGCGGCTACACCTTC. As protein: CASRARDGGYTF. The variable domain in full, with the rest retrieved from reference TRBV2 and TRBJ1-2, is EPEVTQTPSHQVTQMGQEVILRCVPISNHLYFYWYRQILGQKVEFLVSFYNNEISEKSEIFDDQFSVERPDGSNFTLKIRSTKLEDSAMYFCASRARDGGYTFGSGTRLTVV.

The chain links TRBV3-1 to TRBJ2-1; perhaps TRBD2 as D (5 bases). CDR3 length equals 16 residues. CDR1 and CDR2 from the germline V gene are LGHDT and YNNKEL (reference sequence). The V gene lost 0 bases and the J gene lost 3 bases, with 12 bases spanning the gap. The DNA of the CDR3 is TGTGCCAGCAGCCAAGAGTTTGAGCGGATCTACAATGAGCAGTTCTTC. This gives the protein CASSQEFERIYNEQFF.

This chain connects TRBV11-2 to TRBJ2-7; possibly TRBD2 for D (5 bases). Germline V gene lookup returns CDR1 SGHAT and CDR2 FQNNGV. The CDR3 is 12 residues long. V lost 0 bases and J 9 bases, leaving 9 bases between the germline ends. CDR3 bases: TGTGCCAGCAGCTTAGACAACGGGGTGCAGTACTTC. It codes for CASSLDNGVQYF.

This chain's CDR3 is CSVVQDSYEQYF. The CDR3 coding sequence is TGCAGCGTTGTTCAGGACTCCTACGAGCAGTACTTC. V and J are TRBV29-1 and TRBJ2-7; D not resolved. V gave up 4 bases and J gave up 0 bases, with 7 bases separating them. The CDR3 extends over 12 amino acids. Germline CDR1 SQVTM, CDR2 ANQGSEA.

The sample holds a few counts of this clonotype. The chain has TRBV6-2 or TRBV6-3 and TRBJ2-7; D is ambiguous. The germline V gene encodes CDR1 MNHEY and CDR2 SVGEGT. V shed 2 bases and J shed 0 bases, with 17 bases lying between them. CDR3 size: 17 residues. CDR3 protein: CASSYEIQTLSSYEQYV. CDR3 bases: TGTGCCAGCAGTTACGAAATCCAGACTCTGAGCTCCTACGAGCAGTACGTC.